The rows below give T cell receptor beta chains drawn from one sample of a study of T cell responses to AZD1222 COVID-19 vaccine. Measured with immunoSEQ multiplex PCR; TCRdb has only the in-frame clones, and not every one. The table records 100,000 to 150,000 clones, under 90% of them present only once. The sample was peripheral blood, taken on day 0 of AZD1222 vaccination. The source is an adult in good health. Each CDR3 is given with its conserved first and last residue. D genes are given only for firm matches. The size entry is marked missing in some rows and otherwise reads once, few, many or a size class.

D gene	V gene	J gene	clone size	CDR3 protein	CDR3 DNA
NA	TRBV7-2	TRBJ1-3	once	CASSPPTGTFSGNTIYF	TGTGCCAGCAGCCCCCCTACAGGGACATTCTCTGGAAACACCATATATTTT
NA	TRBV5-1	TRBJ1-3	NA	CASSLGASSGPGNTIYF	TGCGCCAGCAGCTTGGGGGCCTCGTCTGGGCCTGGAAACACCATATATTTT
NA	TRBV12-5	TRBJ1-1	NA	CASGIETNTEAFF	TGTGCTAGTGGTATCGAGACGAACACTGAAGCTTTCTTT
NA	TRBV19	TRBJ1-2	NA	CASGDSRSYGYTF	TGTGCCAGCGGGGACTCCCGGAGCTATGGCTACACCTTC
NA	TRBV7-2	TRBJ2-1	NA	CASSLNRGTTDEQFF	TGTGCCAGCAGCTTAAACCGGGGGACCACCGATGAGCAGTTCTTC
NA	TRBV12-3/TRBV12-4	TRBJ1-2	once	CASSPSGGYGYTF	TGTGCCAGCAGCCCCAGTGGGGGGTATGGCTACACCTTC
NA	TRBV3-1/TRBV3-2	TRBJ1-2	NA	CASSHRGSGGYTF	TGTGCCAGCAGCCACAGGGGATCGGGTGGCTACACCTTC
NA	TRBV12-5	TRBJ1-3	NA	CASGLVLGTGNTIYF	TGTGCTAGTGGTTTGGTCCTGGGGACGGGAAACACCATATATTTT
NA	TRBV6-2/TRBV6-3	TRBJ1-2	NA	CASSKAGQPLDGYTF	TGTGCCAGCAGCAAAGCCGGACAGCCCTTAGATGGCTACACCTTC
TRBD1	TRBV6-5	TRBJ2-1	NA	CASSYGTAYNEQFF	TGTGCCAGCAGTTACGGGACAGCCTACAATGAGCAGTTCTTC
NA	TRBV18	TRBJ2-3	NA	CASQLTDTQYF	TGTGCCAGTCAACTAACAGATACGCAGTATTTT
NA	TRBV27	TRBJ2-1	NA	CASSLFGGFNEQFF	TGTGCCAGCAGTTTATTTGGAGGGTTTAATGAGCAGTTCTTC
NA	TRBV3-1/TRBV3-2	TRBJ2-3	NA	CASSPRGTGAPDTQYF	TGTGCCAGCAGCCCGCGCGGGACCGGAGCCCCTGATACGCAGTATTTT
TRBD1	TRBV5-5	TRBJ1-2	once	CASSFGTGPYGYTF	TGTGCCAGCAGCTTTGGGACAGGACCCTATGGCTACACCTTC
NA	TRBV4-3	TRBJ1-2	NA	CASSQDLGGAGGYTF	TGCGCCAGCAGCCAAGATCTAGGAGGGGCCGGTGGCTACACCTTC
TRBD2	TRBV19	TRBJ2-2	few	CASSISAGGPYTGELFF	TGTGCCAGTAGTATTTCAGCGGGGGGGCCGTACACCGGGGAGCTGTTTTTT
NA	TRBV11-3	TRBJ2-3	NA	CASSLGSGGFGTQYF	TGTGCCAGCAGCCTGGGGAGTGGGGGTTTCGGTACGCAGTATTTT
TRBD2	TRBV13	TRBJ2-3	NA	CASSGVGLAGGPDTQYF	TGTGCCAGCAGCGGAGTGGGACTAGCGGGGGGTCCAGATACGCAGTATTTT
NA	TRBV3-1/TRBV3-2	TRBJ2-1	NA	CASSQSGAQFF	TGTGCCAGCAGCCAATCAGGGGCGCAGTTCTTC
TRBD1	TRBV7-2	TRBJ1-2	NA	CASSSPMGDRGKEDYGYTF	TGTGCCAGCAGCTCCCCAATGGGGGACAGGGGGAAAGAAGACTATGGCTACACCTTC
TRBD1	TRBV7-3	TRBJ1-6	NA	CASSLTPAGTGDSPLHF	TGTGCCAGCAGCTTAACCCCGGCGGGGACAGGGGATTCACCCCTCCACTTT
NA	TRBV6-5	TRBJ2-5	NA	CASSYGGAMLETQYF	TGTGCCAGCAGTTACGGGGGAGCCATGTTGGAGACCCAGTACTTC
NA	TRBV4-3	TRBJ1-1	NA	CASSQDQGSNTEAFF	TGCGCCAGCAGCCAAGATCAGGGGTCGAACACTGAAGCTTTCTTT
NA	TRBV19	TRBJ2-3	NA	CASSGAGASTDTQYF	TGTGCCAGTAGTGGTGCGGGGGCTAGCACAGATACGCAGTATTTT
NA	TRBV12-3/TRBV12-4	TRBJ1-1	NA	CASSNQLGPEAFF	TGTGCCAGCAGCAACCAATTGGGCCCTGAAGCTTTCTTT
NA	TRBV28	TRBJ1-1	NA	CASSLWGRRREAFF	TGTGCCAGCAGTTTATGGGGTAGAAGGCGGGAAGCTTTCTTT
NA	TRBV30	TRBJ1-2	NA	CAWSFGTYGYTF	TGTGCCTGGAGTTTCGGAACTTATGGCTACACCTTC
NA	TRBV30	TRBJ1-4	NA	CAWSVRVGEKLFF	TGTGCCTGGAGTGTCAGGGTCGGGGAAAAACTGTTTTTT
NA	TRBV18	TRBJ1-5	few	CASSPPGVQNQPQHF	TGTGCCAGCTCACCACCGGGGGTACAAAATCAGCCCCAGCATTTT
TRBD1	TRBV19	TRBJ1-2	NA	CASSILTGYGYTF	TGTGCCAGTAGTATCCTGACAGGGTATGGCTACACCTTC
NA	TRBV6-5	TRBJ1-1	NA	CASTSGAGRFSEAFF	TGTGCCAGCACCTCTGGGGCAGGGAGGTTCTCTGAAGCTTTCTTT
NA	TRBV12-3/TRBV12-4	TRBJ2-2	few	CASSINTGELFF	TGTGCCAGCAGTATAAACACCGGGGAGCTGTTTTTT
NA	TRBV2	TRBJ1-5	NA	CASSPGRDQPQHF	TGTGCCAGCAGCCCCGGCAGGGATCAGCCCCAGCATTTT
TRBD1	TRBV2	TRBJ2-1	NA	CATRDRATNEQFF	TGTGCCACCCGGGACAGAGCTACCAATGAGCAGTTCTTC
NA	TRBV2	TRBJ1-2	NA	CASTRDQVLYGYTF	TGTGCCAGCACTAGGGACCAGGTGCTCTATGGCTACACCTTC
NA	TRBV6-5	TRBJ1-2	NA	CASSYSPPPANYGYTF	TGTGCCAGCAGTTACTCGCCCCCTCCTGCTAACTATGGCTACACCTTC
NA	TRBV18	TRBJ1-2	NA	CASSLGEANYGYTF	TGTGCCAGCTCACTCGGGGAGGCTAACTATGGCTACACCTTC
TRBD1	TRBV3-1/TRBV3-2	TRBJ2-7	NA	CASCRQGVCYEQYF	TGTGCCAGTTGCCGACAGGGGGTTTGCTACGAGCAGTACTTC
NA	TRBV27	TRBJ2-7	once	CASSLNRGYEQYF	TGTGCCAGCAGCCTGAATAGGGGCTACGAGCAGTACTTC
NA	TRBV5-5	TRBJ1-5	NA	CASSLGPGPLPQHF	TGTGCCAGCAGCTTGGGGCCAGGCCCCCTGCCCCAGCATTTT
NA	TRBV3-1/TRBV3-2	TRBJ2-7	NA	CASTRTGGHYEQYF	TGTGCCAGCACCCGGACCGGCGGGCACTACGAGCAGTACTTC
TRBD1	TRBV4-2	TRBJ1-4	few	CASSLQTPDRGNEKLFF	TGTGCCAGCAGCCTCCAAACACCAGACAGGGGAAATGAAAAACTGTTTTTT
TRBD2	TRBV5-1	TRBJ2-1	NA	CASSSEPSGGNEQFF	TGCGCCAGCAGCTCCGAGCCTAGCGGGGGCAATGAGCAGTTCTTC
NA	TRBV12-3/TRBV12-4	TRBJ1-1	NA	CASKVDLNTEAFF	TGTGCCAGCAAGGTTGATCTGAACACTGAAGCTTTCTTT
TRBD1	TRBV5-1	TRBJ1-2	NA	CASSEQGEYGYTF	TGCGCCAGCTCAGAACAGGGGGAGTACGGCTACACCTTC
NA	TRBV6-5	TRBJ2-7	NA	CASRRQGGWIHEQYF	TGTGCCAGCAGACGACAGGGAGGATGGATCCACGAGCAGTACTTC
NA	TRBV7-9	TRBJ2-1	NA	CASSLWGATEQFF	TGTGCCAGCAGCTTATGGGGGGCCACTGAGCAGTTCTTC
NA	TRBV6-5	TRBJ1-1	few	CASSRAPLGTNWAFF	TGTGCCAGCAGTCGCGCCCCTTTGGGTACGAACTGGGCTTTCTTT
NA	TRBV5-6	TRBJ2-5	NA	CASSLRGPTKETQYF	TGTGCCAGCAGCTTGAGGGGTCCTACCAAAGAGACCCAGTACTTC
NA	TRBV6-5	TRBJ1-5	NA	CASSIGGGNQPQHF	TGTGCCAGCAGTATTGGGGGTGGCAATCAGCCCCAGCATTTT
TRBD1	TRBV5-1	TRBJ1-2	NA	CASSPGTGASDGYTF	TGCGCCAGCAGTCCGGGGACAGGGGCGAGCGATGGCTACACCTTC
NA	TRBV2	TRBJ1-6	NA	CASSDYESNSPLHF	TGTGCCAGCAGTGACTACGAATCCAATTCACCCCTCCACTTT
NA	TRBV5-8	TRBJ1-5	NA	CASSLGFPQHF	TGTGCCAGCAGCTTAGGTTTTCCCCAGCATTTT
NA	TRBV7-9	TRBJ1-1	NA	CASSYQGANTEAFF	TGTGCCAGCAGCTATCAGGGTGCGAACACTGAAGCTTTCTTT
TRBD2	TRBV4-2	TRBJ2-1	NA	CASSQDGGLAGGTSYNEQFF	TGTGCCAGCAGCCAAGATGGGGGACTAGCGGGGGGAACCTCCTACAATGAGCAGTTCTTC